The following is a T cell receptor (beta chain) sequence with its context. This clonotype appeared many times. The antigen this receptor binds is unknown. No much larger clone is present one base from it, and per-base qualities are unavailable. V sheds 7 bases and J sheds 2 bases, leaving 10 bases between their ends. Including cysteine and phenylalanine, the CDR3 has 13 amino acids. Left in the record is the CDR3 DNA by itself, 39 bases read in frame from the first base. Based on the germline V gene, the CDR1 and CDR2 sequences are SGDLS and YYNGEE. The receptor library was made with PCR. Instrument used: Illumina HiSeq 2500. TCR libraries were prepared with molecular barcoding, using unique molecular identifiers to normalize TCRbeta repertoire quantification. TCRdb's own reprocessing of the public reads used fastp at Q25 and MiXCR and kept productive beta chains. For every CDR3 protein sequence, its rows merge into one entry that carries the most common genes and DNA. For this sample there are about half a million distinct CDR3 sequences; around 13% appear just once. Jointly, the top ten make up around 5.8% of the sample.

This record belongs to a study of T-cell reconstitution after alpha-beta-depleted transplantation in children (dated by TCRdb to the mid-2010s). Concerning the study at large: Using TCR repertoire profiling, the study quantitatively followed how T-cell immune reconstitution unfolded in children after TCRalphabeta/CD19-depleted allogeneic hematopoietic cell transplantation.

Here the sequenced sample was PBMCs from the stem cell graft donor, taken from the stem cell graft. This receptor was identified in a human donor who donated a stem cell graft to a child with combined immunodeficiency. The sequence links TRBV9 to TRBJ1-5, with TRBD1 tentatively as D gene (5 bases match). CDR3 reads: CASGQGGNQPQHF. The sequenced DNA: TGTGCCAGCGGCCAGGGCGGCAATCAGCCCCAGCATTTT.